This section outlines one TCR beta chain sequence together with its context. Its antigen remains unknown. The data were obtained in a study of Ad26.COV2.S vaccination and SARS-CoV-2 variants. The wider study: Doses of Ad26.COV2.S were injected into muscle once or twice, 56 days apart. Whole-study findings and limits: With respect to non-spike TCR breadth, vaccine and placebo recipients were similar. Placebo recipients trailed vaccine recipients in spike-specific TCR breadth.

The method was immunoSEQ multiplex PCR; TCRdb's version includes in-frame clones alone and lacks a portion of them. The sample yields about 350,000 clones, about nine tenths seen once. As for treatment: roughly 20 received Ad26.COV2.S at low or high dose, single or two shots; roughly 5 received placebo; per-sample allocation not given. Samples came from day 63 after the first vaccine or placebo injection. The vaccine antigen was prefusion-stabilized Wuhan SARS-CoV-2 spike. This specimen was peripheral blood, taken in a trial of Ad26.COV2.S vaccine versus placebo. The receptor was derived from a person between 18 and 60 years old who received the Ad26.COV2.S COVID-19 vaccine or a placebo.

This chain's CDR3 is CASSPQGPRNQPQHF. For the CDR3, the DNA is TGCGCCAGCAGCCCTCAGGGGCCTCGGAATCAGCCCCAGCATTTT. The chain links TRBV4-1 to TRBJ1-5; tentative D call: TRBD1 (6 bases). Germline assignment: CDR1 MGHRA and CDR2 YSYEKL. V dropped 4 bases and J dropped 4 bases, with 14 bases sitting between them. The CDR3 has 15 residues.